These 15 T cell receptor beta chains share one sample of origin, sequenced in a study of tissue T cells after allogeneic stem cell transplantation. Specified time point: mouse harvest day 7 after allogeneic transplant. Tail vein injection delivered 10^7 T-cell-depleted bone marrow cells and 10^6 splenic CD5+ T cells. The assay was immunoSEQ multiplex PCR, and TCRdb's table has in-frame clones only and misses some. The sample has about 2,200 clones; roughly 55% are singletons. The sequenced material came from spleen. The receptors originated from a female BALB/c mouse given C57BL/6 T cells with graft-versus-host disease after an allogeneic hematopoietic cell transplant.

In the case of this clone: Mouse gene names apply. The CDR3 end lies 1 residue beyond the end of the read and is filled in from the germline J gene. The chain joins TRBV3 to TRBJ1-5; 12 nucleotides agree with TRBD1. Germline V gene data show CDR1 as SNHLY and CDR2 as FYNGKV (reference sequence). The CDR3 extends over 15 amino acids. J lost 9 bases, V lost 2 bases, and 5 bases had no gene match. Partial CDR3 DNA: TGTGCCAGCAGCTTAACGGGACAGGGGGCTCGGGCTCCGCTT. It specifies CASSLTGQGARAPL. The entire CDR3 sequence reads CASSLTGQGARAPLF.

In regard to this clone: The listed genes are named as in mouse. The DNA ends 1 residue before the CDR3 does, and the rest of the CDR3 is filled in from the germline J gene. V usage is TRBV16 and J usage is TRBJ1-1, with D uncertain. The germline CDR1 and CDR2 sequences are SGHSA and FRNQAP. CDR3 length: 13 residues. Between the trimmed V and J ends, which lost 5 bases and 0 bases, there was a span of 7 bases. The sequenced CDR3 bases are TGTGCAAGCAGCCCAGGCTCAAACACAGAAGTCTTC. It yields the protein CASSPGSNTEVF. The whole CDR3 region reads CASSPGSNTEVFF.

A remark on this clone: Gene names follow the mouse nomenclature. The read terminates 1 residue ahead of where the CDR3 ends, so the germline J gene completes it. The chain joins TRBV13-2 to TRBJ2-5; maybe TRBD2 (6 bases). The CDR3 runs 12 residues. The germline V gene has CDR1 NNHNN and CDR2 SYGAGS (reference sequence). V shed 3 bases and J shed 7 bases, with 9 bases lying between them. The CDR3 DNA, read in part, is TGTGCCAGCGGTGGGGGACTAAACACCCAGTAC. Protein product: CASGGGLNTQY. The entire CDR3 is CASGGGLNTQYF.

On this clone itself: Any gene name here is a mouse gene name. The CDR3 is cut off 1 residue early in the read; its end comes from the germline J gene. This rearrangement joins TRBV26 to TRBJ1-1; no reliable D call. CDR3 length equals 13 residues. Germline CDR1 KGHPV, CDR2 FQNQEV (reference sequence). V was trimmed by 6 bases and J by 0 bases, leaving 8 bases between them. CDR3 region: CASSRNANTEVFF. CDR3 DNA (partial): TGTGCCAGCAGCCGAAATGCAAACACAGAAGTCTTC.

This clone was counted a few times. Any gene name here is a mouse gene name. Read sequence stops 1 residue before the CDR3 end, and the germline J gene provides the missing end. This chain joins TRBV1 and TRBJ1-1; D is unresolved. The length of the CDR3 is 12 residues. Germline-derived CDR1 and CDR2 are NSQYPW and LRSPGD (reference sequence). The germline V and J ends were trimmed by 0 bases and 8 bases, with 7 bases remaining between them. The CDR3 DNA, read in part, is TGCACCTGCAGTGCAGAGATCGGGGAAGTCTTC. It encodes CTCSAEIGEVF. The CDR3 as a whole reads CTCSAEIGEVFF.

Note on this clone: Mouse names are used for the genes. The read finishes 1 residue shy of the CDR3 end, and the germline J gene is used to complete it. The chain links TRBV26 to TRBJ1-2, with D possibly being TRBD1 (5 bases). With 6 bases removed from V and 2 bases from J, the gap between germline ends came to 10 bases. CDR3 size: 13 residues. Germline CDR1 is KGHPV and CDR2 is FQNQEV (reference sequence). The CDR3 loop reads CASSLGHNSDYTF. The sequenced part of the CDR3 DNA is TGTGCCAGCAGCCTTGGACACAACTCCGACTACACC.

A remark on this clone: The listed genes are named as in mouse. The CDR3 is cut off 1 residue early in the read; its end comes from the germline J gene. This sequence joins TRBV1 and TRBJ2-4, with D tentatively TRBD1 (6 bases). Germline CDR1 and CDR2: NSQYPW and LRSPGD (reference sequence). The CDR3 is made up of 14 amino acids. V dropped 0 bases and J dropped 6 bases, with 10 bases sitting between them. CDR3 sequence: CTCSADPGENTLYF. CDR3 DNA (partial): TGCACCTGCAGTGCAGATCCAGGGGAGAACACCTTGTAC.

A word on this clone: Each gene name is a mouse one. The CDR3 end is not reached by the read, which stops 1 residue before it; the germline J gene fills it in. The J gene is TRBJ2-5, the V gene TRBV5; D perhaps matches TRBD1 (6 bases). Germline V CDR1 and CDR2: LGHNA, YNLKQL (reference sequence). The CDR3 sequence is 13 residues long. The V end lost 0 bases, the J end lost 5 bases, and 6 bases lay between the germline ends. The CDR3 loop reads CASSQDRGDTQYF. CDR3 DNA, as far as it was read: TGTGCCAGCAGCCAAGACAGGGGAGACACCCAGTAC.

This clone was counted a single time. Gene names and germline refer to mouse. Read coverage stops 1 residue before the CDR3 terminus; the germline J gene supplies the remainder. This sequence joins TRBV26 and TRBJ2-4; unclear D gene. From germline, CDR1 is KGHPV and CDR2 FQNQEV (reference sequence). V was shortened by 2 bases and J by 4 bases, with 4 bases between the two germline ends. The CDR3 runs 12 residues. The sequenced CDR3 bases are TGTGCCAGCAGTCTGCCAGAAAACACCTTGTAC. This codes for CASSLPENTLY. The full CDR3 reads CASSLPENTLYF.

A remark on this clone: Germline and junction disagree at one end, which may indicate a read error. Germline and genes: mouse. The read ends 1 residue early relative to the CDR3; the germline J gene fills the gap. The chain recombines TRBV29 with TRBJ2-4; maybe TRBD1 (6 bases). The CDR3 loop spans 15 amino acids. The V gene's germline CDR1 is MSHET and CDR2 SYDVDS. CDR3 protein: CASRLSGTTQNTLYF. Partial CDR3 DNA: TGTGCTAGCAGGTTATCCGGGACAACTCAAAACACCTTGTAC.

A word on this clone: All gene names here are mouse names. The read gets to within 1 residue of the CDR3 end, and the germline J gene fills in the rest. The chain combines TRBV13-1 with TRBJ2-2; 8 bases agree with TRBD2. The V segment lost 4 bases and the J segment 4 bases; nucleotides outside the gene matches: 6. CDR3 length equals 15 residues. Germline-derived CDR1 and CDR2 are NSHNY and SYGAGN. The DNA read from the CDR3 is TGTGCCAGCAGTCCCGGGGGGGCGCGCACCGGGCAGCTCTAC. Protein: CASSPGGARTGQLY. The full CDR3 sequence reads CASSPGGARTGQLYF.

A word on this clone: A far larger clone is a single base away, which makes a read error likely. The listed genes are named as in mouse. CDR3 amino acids: CASPWGGYEQYF. The covered CDR3 bases are TGTGCCAGCCCCTGGGGGGGTTATGAACAGTAC. The chain couples TRBV12-1 to TRBJ2-7; 9 bases line up with TRBD2. The sequenced fragment ends 1 residue before the CDR3 boundary, so the rest is inferred from the germline J gene. The J segment lost 4 bases and the V segment lost 6 bases, leaving 3 bases of the junction unmatched. Germline V gives CDR1 SGHSN, CDR2 HYEKVE. This CDR3 has 12 amino acids. The full variable domain, in which reference TRBV12-1 and TRBJ2-7 provide the parts outside the CDR3, is DSGVVQSPRHIIKEKGGRSVLTCIPISGHSNVVWYQQTLGKELKFLIQHYEKVERDKGFLPSRFSVQQFDDYHSEMNMSALELEDSAMYFCASPWGGYEQYFGPGTRLTVL.

Worth noting for this clone: Mouse gene names apply. The read comes to an end 1 residue before the CDR3 does, leaving the germline J gene to fill in the end. The chain has TRBV26 and TRBJ2-5; D is unresolved. The CDR3 totals 11 residues. Germline assignment: CDR1 KGHPV and CDR2 FQNQEV (reference sequence). V shed 3 bases and J shed 5 bases, with 3 bases lying between them. The CDR3 loop is CASSLGDTQYF. The covered CDR3 bases are TGTGCCAGCAGTCTAGGAGACACCCAGTAC.

Details on this clone: Genes and germline are mouse. The read is 1 residue too short to cover the CDR3 end, so that end is filled in from the germline J gene. This chain connects TRBV16 to TRBJ2-3; D unresolved. The CDR3 is made up of 12 amino acids. Trimming cost V 3 bases and J 3 bases, with 4 bases left between them. CDR1 is SGHSA, CDR2 FRNQAP, per germline. This CDR3 reads CASSLGAETLYF. CDR3 DNA (partial): TGTGCAAGCAGCTTGGGAGCAGAAACGCTGTAT.

Turning to this clone: Each gene name is a mouse one. The sequenced fragment ends 1 residue before the CDR3 boundary, so the rest is inferred from the germline J gene. The chain links TRBV13-2 to TRBJ2-2; D possibly corresponds to TRBD1 (5 bases). V was trimmed by 5 bases and J by 5 bases, leaving 10 bases between them. The CDR3 consists of 13 residues. Per the germline V gene, CDR1 is NNHNN and CDR2 is SYGAGS (reference sequence). The covered CDR3 bases are TGTGCCAGCGGAGGGGAGGAGACCGGGCAGCTCTAC. Protein product: CASGGEETGQLY. Given in full, the CDR3 is CASGGEETGQLYF.